This T cell receptor beta chain was found in a study of blood T cell repertoires in COVID-19. At the level of the study: Samples of COVID-19 (acute and convalescent) were obtained from the United States, Italy and Spain. The cDNA or gDNA used as material had been derived from T cells, B-cell-depleted T cells, or PBMCs.

Participants spanned ages about 18 to 100 years and resided in some 22 US areas. Trimming left V 5 bases short and J 8 bases short, with 6 bases between. The CDR3 is 10 residues long. The V gene's germline CDR1 is LGHNT and CDR2 FRNRAP. Produced via immunoSEQ multiplex PCR; TCRdb's table is partial and in-frame only. Of about 270,000 clones listed, 91% are singletons. The chain recombines TRBV12-5 with TRBJ1-2; D uncertain. Sequenced material: PBMCs or T cells enriched from blood (not recorded which). The receptor comes from a middle-aged man who had been exposed to COVID-19. The CDR3 DNA follows: TGTGCTAGTGGTCCCATGGGCTACACCTTC. It encodes CASGPMGYTF.